This TCR beta chain was identified in a study of cytomegalovirus exposure and HLA in healthy donors. PCR was performed using 60 Vbeta and 13 Jbeta primers. The repertoire was sequenced with immunoSEQ multiplex PCR; TCRdb's copy has only in-frame clones and lacks some. The data contain nearly 200,000 clones, around 86% of them seen just once; the ten biggest clones take up 1% to 1.5%. V was cut by 2 bases and J by 5 bases, with 10 bases left in between. CDR3 length: 15 residues. In germline, CDR1 is SGHTA, CDR2 FQGNSA. This rearrangement joins TRBV7-2 to TRBJ1-6, with D unresolved. Sequenced sample: PBMCs. The sequence was collected from a man aged 30 to 45 in good health and CMV-seronegative. The CDR3 loop is CASSLTAINNSPLHF. CDR3 sequence (DNA): TGTGCCAGCAGCTTAACAGCAATTAATAATTCACCCCTCCACTTT.